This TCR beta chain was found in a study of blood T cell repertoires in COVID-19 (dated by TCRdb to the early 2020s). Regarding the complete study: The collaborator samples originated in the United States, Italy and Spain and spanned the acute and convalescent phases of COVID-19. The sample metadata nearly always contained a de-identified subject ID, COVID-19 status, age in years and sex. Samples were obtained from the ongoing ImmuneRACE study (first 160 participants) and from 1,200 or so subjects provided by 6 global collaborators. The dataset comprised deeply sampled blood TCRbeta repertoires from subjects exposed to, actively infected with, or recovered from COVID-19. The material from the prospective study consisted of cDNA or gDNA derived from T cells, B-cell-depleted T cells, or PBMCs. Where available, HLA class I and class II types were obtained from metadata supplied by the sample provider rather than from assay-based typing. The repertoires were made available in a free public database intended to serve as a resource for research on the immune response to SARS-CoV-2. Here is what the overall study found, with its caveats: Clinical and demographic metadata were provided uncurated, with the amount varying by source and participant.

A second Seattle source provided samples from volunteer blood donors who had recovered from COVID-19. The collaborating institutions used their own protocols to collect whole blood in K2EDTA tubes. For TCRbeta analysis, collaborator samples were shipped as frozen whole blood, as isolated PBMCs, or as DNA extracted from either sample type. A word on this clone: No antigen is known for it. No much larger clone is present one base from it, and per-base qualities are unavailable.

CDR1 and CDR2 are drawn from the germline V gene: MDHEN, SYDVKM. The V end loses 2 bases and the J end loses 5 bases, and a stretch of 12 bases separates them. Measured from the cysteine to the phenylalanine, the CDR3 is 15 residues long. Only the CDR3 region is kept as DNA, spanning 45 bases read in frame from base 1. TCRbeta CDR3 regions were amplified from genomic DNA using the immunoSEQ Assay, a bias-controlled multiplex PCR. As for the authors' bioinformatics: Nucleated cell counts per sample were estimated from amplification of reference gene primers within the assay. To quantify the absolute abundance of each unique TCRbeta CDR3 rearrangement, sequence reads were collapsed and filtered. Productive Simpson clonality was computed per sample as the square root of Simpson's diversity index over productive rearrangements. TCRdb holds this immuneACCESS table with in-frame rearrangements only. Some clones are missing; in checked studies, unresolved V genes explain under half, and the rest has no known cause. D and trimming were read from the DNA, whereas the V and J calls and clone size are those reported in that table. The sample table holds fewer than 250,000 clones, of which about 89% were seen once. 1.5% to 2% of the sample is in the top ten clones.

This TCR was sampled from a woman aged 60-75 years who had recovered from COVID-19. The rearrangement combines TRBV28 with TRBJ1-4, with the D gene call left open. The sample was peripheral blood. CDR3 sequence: CASSLEGMPNEKLFF. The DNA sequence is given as TGTGCCAGCAGTTTAGAGGGTATGCCAAATGAAAAACTGTTTTTT. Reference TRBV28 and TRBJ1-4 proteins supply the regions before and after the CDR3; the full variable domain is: DVKVTQSSRYLVKRTGEKVFLECVQDMDHENMFWYRQDPGLGLRLIYFSYDVKMKEKGDIPEGYSVSREKKERFSLILESASTNQTSMYLCASSLEGMPNEKLFFGSGTQLSVL.